Each of the 10 T cell receptor beta chains below was sequenced from the same sample in a study of Graves' ophthalmopathy and Graves' hyperthyroidism. From RNA, the CDR3 regions of TCR beta chains were amplified and sequenced. HTBI primers primed a first-round RT-PCR, and a second-round multiplex PCR followed. MiXCR, applied by TCRdb to the multiplex PCR reads, yields one record per CDR3 protein. The sample lists about 700,000 distinct CDR3 sequences; about two fifths were seen once. Sequencing was performed on peripheral blood. The receptors shown here come from an adult man with Graves' ophthalmopathy.

For this clonotype: With a much larger clone just one base away, this may be a read error. The CDR3 ends on some other residue instead of the conserved phenylalanine or tryptophan, so this is likely a read error. The chain links TRBV5-4 to TRBJ1-2; 12 nucleotides line up with TRBD1. Germline V CDR1 and CDR2: SGHNT, YYREEE (reference sequence). V was pared by 4 bases and J by 7 bases, with 5 bases of the junction left unmatched. The CDR3 extends over 14 amino acids. The CDR3 DNA is TGTGCCAGCAGCCCGGGACAGGGGGCGCCTGGCTACACCCTC. Translating it yields CASSPGQGAPGYTL.

This clonotype appeared many times. The chain combines TRBV20-1 with TRBJ2-7; 10 bases agree with TRBD1. Germline V gene sequence: CDR1 DFQATT, CDR2 SNEGSKA (reference sequence). The CDR3 length is 13 residues. Trimming removed 5 bases from V and 2 bases from J; junction bases left unmatched: 3. CDR3 sequence reads: CSASGTGAYEQYF. The DNA for the CDR3 is TGCAGTGCTTCCGGGACAGGGGCCTACGAGCAGTACTTC.

This clonotype was recorded many times. This chain uses TRBV24-1 with TRBJ2-5; 9 bases align to TRBD1. V trimming: 9 bases; J trimming: 2 bases; junction bases outside the gene matches: 6. CDR1 is KGHDR and CDR2 is SFDVKD in the germline V gene. CDR3 length: 14 amino acids. The CDR3: CATGGTGTQETQYF. DNA of the CDR3: TGTGCCACCGGGGGGACAGGGACACAAGAGACCCAGTACTTC.

This sequence joins TRBV25-1 and TRBJ2-7; D perhaps matches TRBD2 (6 bases). Germline V gives CDR1 MGHDK, CDR2 SYGVNS. V was trimmed by 7 bases and J by 5 bases, leaving 21 bases between them. The CDR3 loop spans 15 amino acids. This chain's CDR3 is CASTLEAGTLDEQYF. In nucleotides, the CDR3 is TGTGCCAGCACCCTGGAGGCGGGGACGCTGGACGAGCAGTACTTC.

This clonotype was observed a few times. The rearrangement uses TRBV19 and TRBJ2-2, with D possibly called TRBD1 or TRBD2 (5 bases each). Trimming took 3 bases from V and 0 from J, leaving 14 bases between them. The CDR3 runs 17 residues. Germline V CDR1 and CDR2: LNHDA, SQIVND (reference sequence). The CDR3 sequence is CASSISLGDANTGELFF. The DNA for the CDR3 is TGTGCCAGTAGTATTTCTTTGGGGGACGCGAACACCGGGGAGCTGTTTTTT. The full variable domain, with the rest looked up from reference TRBV19 and TRBJ2-2, is DGGITQSPKYLFRKEGQNVTLSCEQNLNHDAMYWYRQDPGQGLRLIYYSQIVNDFQKGDIAEGYSVSREKKESFPLTVTSAQKNPTAFYLCASSISLGDANTGELFFGEGSRLTVL.

This chain connects TRBV24-1 to TRBJ1-1, with D maybe TRBD1 (6 bases). CDR1 is KGHDR, CDR2 SFDVKD, per germline. The CDR3 has 16 residues. The V end was cut by 11 bases, the J end by 5 bases, with 26 bases between. CDR3 in DNA: TGTGCCAGCTCACCACCAAACGGGGGGCGCGCAACTGAAGCTTTCTTT. Protein product: CASSPPNGGRATEAFF.

Comment on this clonotype: A much larger clonotype is one base distant, so this may be a read error. The V gene is TRBV7-9, the J gene TRBJ2-5, with D tentatively TRBD2 (5 bases). Germline V gene sequence: CDR1 SEHNR, CDR2 FQNEAQ (reference sequence). The CDR3 runs 14 residues. The CDR3 DNA sequence: TGTGCCGGCAGAAGCGGTCTAGTTCGGGAGACCCAGTACTTC. The encoded protein is CAGRSGLVRETQYF.

The J gene is TRBJ1-1, the V gene TRBV27; D is ambiguous. The germline V gene encodes CDR1 MNHEY and CDR2 SMNVEV (reference sequence). CDR3 length: 15 amino acids. Trimming pared 3 bases from V and 2 bases from J, leaving 13 bases between. The CDR3 DNA sequence: TGTGCCAGCAGTTTGAGGGTTGGATTTAACACTGAAGCTTTCTTT. It specifies CASSLRVGFNTEAFF.

There are many counts of this clonotype. V usage is TRBV10-3 and J usage is TRBJ2-2, with 7 positions matching TRBD2. V was pared by 0 bases and J by 0 bases, with 10 bases of the junction left unmatched. CDR3 length equals 19 residues. Germline V gene lookup returns CDR1 ENHRY and CDR2 SYGVKD. CDR3 protein: CAISESTSSVLSNTGELFF. CDR3 DNA: TGTGCCATCAGTGAGTCGACTAGCTCCGTACTCTCGAACACCGGGGAGCTGTTTTTT.

The rearrangement links TRBV29-1 to TRBJ1-5, with 8 bases identical to TRBD1. V trimming: 6 bases; J trimming: 14 bases; junction bases outside the gene matches: 12. CDR3 length equals 12 residues. Per germline, CDR1 SQVTM and CDR2 ANQGSEA. For the CDR3, the DNA is TGCAGCGTAGAGGGGACAGGAGCCTACGAGCATTTT. Protein sequence: CSVEGTGAYEHF.